The 9 T cell receptor beta chains below all came from one sample that was sequenced in a study of STAT3 mutations in large granular lymphocyte leukemia. Overall study results and limits: In T-cell large granular lymphocyte leukemia, about half of patients showed multiple immunodominant subclonotypes.

The antigens these receptors bind are not known. Profiling relied on immunoSEQ multiplex PCR, and the TCRdb table lists in-frame clones only, not all of them. The profile shows tens of thousands of clones, 94% of them singletons. Specimen: peripheral blood mononuclear cells. The source of these receptors is a man aged 40-50 years with T-cell large granular lymphocyte leukemia. Some clones in this sample may be carry-over from other donors' samples.

This rearrangement joins TRBV5-1 to TRBJ2-5; 9 bases fit TRBD1. In germline, CDR1 is SGHRS, CDR2 YFSETQ. Trimming at V came to 4 bases and at J to 2 bases, leaving 6 bases not matched to a gene. The CDR3 length is 15 residues. The CDR3 DNA follows: TGCGCCAGCAGCCCACAGGGGGCCGGACAAGAGACCCAGTACTTC. This encodes CASSPQGAGQETQYF.

The CDR3 DNA reads as TGTGCCAGCAGGTACACCGGGGAGCTGTTTTTT. Translating it yields CASRYTGELFF. The rearrangement joins TRBV7-2 to TRBJ2-2, with D uncertain. This CDR3 region has 11 residues. CDR1 and CDR2 (germline): SGHTA, FQGNSA. V was cut by 6 bases and J by 3 bases, with 2 bases left in between.

The chain links TRBV7-2 to TRBJ2-5; TRBD1 aligns across 7 bases. Looked up from germline, CDR1 is SGHTA and CDR2 is FQGNSA. The CDR3 length is 14 residues. V shed 3 bases and J 5 bases; nucleotides not matched to a gene: 6. As DNA, the CDR3 is TGTGCCAGCAGCTTGACAGGGTCTTTTGAGACCCAGTACTTC. Protein product: CASSLTGSFETQYF. The whole variable domain, filled in from reference TRBV7-2 and TRBJ2-5, reads GAGVSQSPSNKVTEKGKDVELRCDPISGHTALYWYRQSLGQGLEFLIYFQGNSAPDKSGLPSDRFSAERTGGSVSTLTIQRTQQEDSAVYLCASSLTGSFETQYFGPGTRLLVL.

This clone was seen a handful of times. The chain couples TRBV19 to TRBJ1-5; the match to TRBD1 covers 8 bases. V lost 0 bases and J lost 5; bases outside the gene matches: 6. Germline assignment: CDR1 LNHDA and CDR2 SQIVND (reference sequence). CDR3 length equals 16 residues. Here the CDR3 reads CASSIEDRARDQPQHF. DNA of the CDR3: TGTGCCAGTAGTATAGAGGACAGGGCGAGGGATCAGCCCCAGCATTTT. Full variable domain (remainder filled in from reference TRBV19 and TRBJ1-5): DGGITQSPKYLFRKEGQNVTLSCEQNLNHDAMYWYRQDPGQGLRLIYYSQIVNDFQKGDIAEGYSVSREKKESFPLTVTSAQKNPTAFYLCASSIEDRARDQPQHFGDGTRLSIL.

The chain carries TRBV27 and TRBJ2-6; D is unclear. The ends were cut back, 2 bases at V and 2 bases at J, with 1 base in the middle. Germline CDR1 and CDR2: MNHEY and SMNVEV (reference sequence). The CDR3 runs 13 residues. CDR3 nucleotides: TGTGCCAGCAGTTTAACTGGGGCCAACGTCCTGACTTTC. Translating it yields CASSLTGANVLTF.

The genes are TRBV9 and TRBJ2-7, with 7 nucleotides matching TRBD1. The CDR3 is made up of 15 amino acids. Germline V gives CDR1 SGDLS, CDR2 YYNGEE. Trimming took 1 base from V and 3 from J; bases not matched to a gene: 7. The CDR3 region is CASSVSTGVLYEQYF. For the CDR3, the DNA is TGTGCCAGCAGCGTATCCACAGGGGTTCTCTACGAGCAGTACTTC.

This clone was counted between two and nine times. The chain is built from TRBV16 and TRBJ1-6; unclear D gene. Trimming removed 2 bases from V and 0 bases from J, with 2 bases in between. This CDR3 region has 14 residues. The germline V gene encodes CDR1 KGHSY and CDR2 FQNENV. The CDR3 is CASSQSSYNSPLHF. The CDR3, as DNA: TGTGCCAGCAGCCAAAGCTCCTATAATTCACCCCTCCACTTT.

The V gene is TRBV4-1, the J gene TRBJ2-2; D remains unclear. In germline, CDR1 is MGHRA, CDR2 YSYEKL. The CDR3 is 16 residues long. The germline V and J ends were trimmed by 4 bases and 7 bases, with 19 bases remaining between them. CDR3 residues: CASSPPASTTRGELFF. In nucleotides, the CDR3 is TGCGCCAGCAGCCCGCCAGCATCGACAACCCGCGGGGAGCTGTTTTTT.

In regard to this clone: Mismatch with germline at one junction end may stem from a read error. This chain uses TRBV15 with TRBJ1-3; D unresolved. The CDR3 totals 13 residues. The germline V gene has CDR1 LNHNV and CDR2 YYDKDF (reference sequence). The CDR3 DNA reads as TGTGCCACCAGCAGAGATATAGGAATCACCATATATTTT. This gives the protein CATSRDIGITIYF.